This T cell receptor beta chain comes out of a study of shared clonotypes between healthy human individuals. Study conclusions and caveats: A handful of donors shared about 5% of their naive CD4 clonotypes. All-four-donor shared clonotypes had higher generation probabilities than non-shared clonotypes did.

A remark on this clone: Its antigen remains unidentified.

CDR3 length equals 17 residues. Germline V gene data show CDR1 as MGHRA and CDR2 as YSYEKL. With 1 base removed from V and 2 bases from J, the gap between germline ends came to 15 bases. The protocol was immunoSEQ multiplex PCR, while the TCRdb copy is restricted to in-frame clones and leaves out a portion. The repertoire holds about 1.5 million clones, with 95% to 99% as singletons. Sequenced material: naive CD4+ T cells sorted from blood. Subset of the sample: CD45RA+ positively selected. This chain links TRBV4-1 with TRBJ1-5; D is unclear. The receptor was isolated from a man aged 25-45 years in good health. The CDR3 spells CASSQGSWSGGNQPQHF. The CDR3 DNA reads as TGCGCCAGCAGCCAAGGGAGTTGGTCGGGTGGCAATCAGCCCCAGCATTTT.